A single sample is the source of the 28 T cell receptor beta chains below, sequenced in a study of shared clonotypes between healthy human individuals (dated by TCRdb to the early 2020s). Libraries were constructed by the immunoSEQ multiplex PCR assay. This is the immuneACCESS table as TCRdb keeps it, with only in-frame sequences that have V and J called. A part of the clones is gone; compared with another copy, unresolved V genes explain less than half, and the rest is unexplained. For this sample there are about 680,000 clones; 90% to 95% appear just once. The biggest ten clones account for 24% of the sample. CD8 naive samples were CD45RO-negative cells positively selected for CCR7, giving a CD45RA+CCR7+ population that excluded TemRA cells. Sequencing was done on a sample of naive CD8+ T cells sorted from blood. Taken with the paper, the label for cell subset or site translates to: CD45RA+CCR7+. These receptors originate from a man aged 25 to 40 in good health.

The rearrangement uses TRBV7-6 and TRBJ1-1; 7 bases fit TRBD1. CDR1 and CDR2 from the germline V gene are SGHVS and FNYEAQ. After removal of 5 bases from V and 1 base from J, the junction contained 16 bases not matched to a gene. CDR3 length: 18 amino acids. In DNA form, the CDR3 reads TGTGCCAGCAGCCTTAATCGGATCCCAGGGGGGGGGAACACTGAAGCTTTCTTT. It specifies CASSLNRIPGGGNTEAFF. The whole variable domain, filled in from reference TRBV7-6 and TRBJ1-1, reads GAGVSQSPRYKVTKRGQDVALRCDPISGHVSLYWYRQALGQGPEFLTYFNYEAQQDKSGLPNDRFSAERPEGSISTLTIQRTEQRDSAMYRCASSLNRIPGGGNTEAFFGQGTRLTVV.

The rearrangement links TRBV7-3 to TRBJ2-7; 7 positions agree with TRBD2. Trimming cost V 5 bases and J 7 bases; bases outside gene matches: 11. Germline-derived CDR1 and CDR2 are SGHTA and FQGTGA. The CDR3 consists of 14 residues. The DNA of the CDR3 is TGTGCCAGCAGCGCGGGTGGCGGGAGTAAAGAGCAGTACTTC. Encoded protein: CASSAGGGSKEQYF.

This rearrangement joins TRBV28 to TRBJ2-1; a possible D gene is TRBD2 (7 bases). The CDR3 is 12 residues long. V was trimmed by 3 bases and J by 12 bases, leaving 12 bases between them. The germline gives CDR1 MDHEN, CDR2 SYDVKM. As DNA, the CDR3 is TGTGCCAGCAGTTTTTGGGGAGGGGGGCAGTTCTTC. Encoded protein: CASSFWGGGQFF.

V usage is TRBV7-2 and J usage is TRBJ2-5; D might be TRBD1 (6 bases). The CDR3 runs to 15 residues. The germline V gene encodes CDR1 SGHTA and CDR2 FQGNSA. With 7 bases removed from V and 0 bases from J, the gap between germline ends came to 15 bases. This CDR3 reads CASTQPRGYQETQYF. Written as DNA, the CDR3 is TGTGCCAGCACCCAACCTAGGGGGTACCAAGAGACCCAGTACTTC.

This clone was counted a single time. The CDR3 sequence: CASSLDPPGAKETQYF. CDR3 DNA sequence: TGTGCCAGCAGCTTAGACCCACCGGGGGCCAAAGAGACCCAGTACTTC. The rearrangement uses TRBV11-2 and TRBJ2-5; either TRBD1 or TRBD2 may fit D (6 bases each). The CDR3 is 16 residues long. Germline values: CDR1 SGHAT, CDR2 FQNNGV. The germline V and J ends were trimmed by 0 bases and 3 bases, with 14 bases remaining between them.

For this clone: The sample has other DNA sequences that encode this CDR3 too. The gene calls are TRBV29-1 and TRBJ2-7; 7 bases fit TRBD2. The CDR3 consists of 13 residues. Unmatched junction bases numbered 3, after V lost 3 bases and J lost 1 base. Per the germline V gene, CDR1 is SQVTM and CDR2 is ANQGSEA. CDR3 amino acids: CSVEAGESYEQYF. In nucleotides, the CDR3 is TGCAGCGTTGAGGCGGGAGAGTCCTACGAGCAGTACTTC.

The CDR3 DNA is TGTGCCAGCAGCTTAGAGGGCGGGAGCACCTCCTACAATGAGCAGTTCTTC. Its translation: CASSLEGGSTSYNEQFF. This sequence joins TRBV7-9 and TRBJ2-1, with 7 bases aligning to TRBD2. Germline-derived CDR1 and CDR2 are SEHNR and FQNEAQ (reference sequence). The CDR3 spans 17 residues. Losses at the gene ends were 1 base for V and 0 bases for J; bases not matched to a gene: 6. Full variable domain (missing parts from reference TRBV7-9 and TRBJ2-1): DTGVSQNPRHKITKRGQNVTFRCDPISEHNRLYWYRQTLGQGPEFLTYFQNEAQLEKSRLLSDRFSAERPKGSFSTLEIQRTEQGDSAMYLCASSLEGGSTSYNEQFFGPGTRLTVL.

The genes are TRBV5-1 and TRBJ2-3, with 8 bases matching TRBD2. Germline-derived CDR1 and CDR2 are SGHRS and YFSETQ. The CDR3 is made up of 14 amino acids. The V segment lost 4 bases and the J segment 6 bases; nucleotides outside the gene matches: 7. CDR3 region: CASSPGAGGDTQYF. In DNA, the CDR3 is TGCGCCAGCAGCCCCGGCGCGGGAGGCGATACGCAGTATTTT.

The V gene is TRBV4-3, the J gene TRBJ2-1, with 8 bases matching TRBD2. With V trimmed by 0 bases and J by 0 bases, 16 bases remained unmatched. The CDR3 spans 21 residues. The germline CDR1 and CDR2 sequences are LGHNA and YSLEER. CDR3 sequence (DNA): TGCGCCAGCAGCCAAGATCGGACCTTAGCGGGAACGCTAGGCTCCTACAATGAGCAGTTCTTC. Protein product: CASSQDRTLAGTLGSYNEQFF.

The chain is built from TRBV14 and TRBJ1-1, with D unresolved. This CDR3 region has 13 residues. Germline CDR1 and CDR2: SGHDN and FVKESK. Trimming cost V 1 base and J 6 bases, with 9 bases left between them. The CDR3 here is CASSQGGNSEAFF. The CDR3 DNA reads as TGTGCCAGCAGCCAAGGCGGGAATTCTGAAGCTTTCTTT.

The genes are TRBV30 and TRBJ1-4; TRBD1 matches 8 bases. Looked up from germline, CDR1 is GTSNPN and CDR2 is SVGIG (reference sequence). This CDR3 comprises 15 residues. V shed 3 bases, J shed 6 bases, and the junction held 9 bases outside the gene matches. DNA of the CDR3: TGTGCCTGGAGGGGTAGACAGGGGCGTGATGAAAAACTGTTTTTT. Translated, it gives CAWRGRQGRDEKLFF. Filled out from reference TRBV30 and TRBJ1-4, the complete variable domain reads SQTIHQWPATLVQPVGSPLSLECTVEGTSNPNLYWYRQAAGRGLQLLFYSVGIGQISSEVPQNLSASRPQDRQFILSSKKLLLSDSGFYLCAWRGRQGRDEKLFFGSGTQLSVL.

The rearrangement joins TRBV27 to TRBJ2-7; TRBD2 agrees at 15 bases. The V segment lost 2 bases and the J segment 3 bases; nucleotides outside the gene matches: 8. This CDR3 comprises 18 residues. Germline CDR1 reads MNHEY; CDR2 reads SMNVEV (reference sequence). The DNA of the CDR3 is TGTGCCAGCAGTTTAAACGGACTAGCGGGAGGGCTAATCTACGAGCAGTACTTC. Encoded protein: CASSLNGLAGGLIYEQYF.

The chain links TRBV7-9 to TRBJ2-1; 10 bases match TRBD2. V shed 2 bases and J 5 bases; nucleotides not matched to a gene: 3. The CDR3 contains 15 residues. Germline V CDR1 and CDR2: SEHNR, FQNEAQ (reference sequence). The chain's CDR3 is CASSLRLAGNNEQFF. CDR3 sequence (DNA): TGTGCCAGCAGCTTACGACTAGCGGGCAACAATGAGCAGTTCTTC.

This clone came up once. In DNA form, the CDR3 reads TGTGCCAGCAGACTATTGGTAGAGCAGTTCTTC. Encoded protein: CASRLLVEQFF. The rearrangement links TRBV7-9 to TRBJ2-1; D uncertain. There are 11 residues in the CDR3. Between the trimmed V and J ends, which lost 6 bases and 10 bases, there was a span of 10 bases. Per germline, CDR1 SEHNR and CDR2 FQNEAQ (reference sequence).

This clone was picked up a small number of times. The CDR3 sequence is CASRPPWNTEAFF. Here the CDR3 DNA reads TGTGCCAGCAGACCTCCCTGGAACACTGAAGCTTTCTTT. The rearrangement links TRBV6-5 to TRBJ1-1; D is unresolved. Germline V gene data show CDR1 as MNHEY and CDR2 as SVGAGI. The V end lost 6 bases, the J end lost 1 base, and 9 bases lay between the germline ends. This CDR3 contains 13 residues.

The CDR3 DNA reads TGCGCCAGCAGCGTGGACAGGGGTCTCCAGCCCCAGCATTTT. It specifies CASSVDRGLQPQHF. The chain has TRBV4-1 and TRBJ1-5; TRBD1 matches at 9 bases. The V segment lost 5 bases and the J segment 7 bases; nucleotides outside the gene matches: 6. Germline CDR1 MGHRA, CDR2 YSYEKL. This CDR3 contains 14 residues.

This chain links TRBV28 with TRBJ2-3; no clear D. The germline V gene has CDR1 MDHEN and CDR2 SYDVKM. The CDR3 extends over 13 amino acids. Trimming removed 6 bases from V and 5 bases from J, with 12 bases in between. CDR3 in amino acids: CASSRTDRDTQYF. The CDR3 DNA follows: TGTGCCAGCAGCCGAACGGATCGAGATACGCAGTATTTT.

The V call is TRBV27, the J call TRBJ2-3, with D unresolved. Trimming pared 6 bases from V and 4 bases from J, leaving 8 bases between. The germline V gene encodes CDR1 MNHEY and CDR2 SMNVEV (reference sequence). There are 12 residues in the CDR3. The CDR3 DNA is TGTGCCAGCAGGAAAGGACCAGATACGCAGTATTTT. Protein: CASRKGPDTQYF.

CDR3 in DNA: TGTGCCAGCAGCTTAGAAGGGGAGGTCTACGAGCAGTACTTC. The encoded protein is CASSLEGEVYEQYF. V gene TRBV11-2 combines with J gene TRBJ2-7; D is possibly TRBD2 (6 bases). The CDR3 is 14 residues long. The V gene's germline CDR1 is SGHAT and CDR2 FQNNGV. Trimming pared 0 bases from V and 3 bases from J, leaving 9 bases between.

The chain couples TRBV2 to TRBJ2-2, with D unresolved. CDR1 and CDR2 from the germline V gene are SNHLY and FYNNEI. The CDR3 is made up of 16 amino acids. The germline V and J ends were trimmed by 1 base and 0 bases, with 9 bases remaining between them. The CDR3 here is CASSEVGAANTGELFF. Here the CDR3 DNA reads TGTGCCAGCAGTGAAGTAGGAGCAGCGAACACCGGGGAGCTGTTTTTT. The entire variable domain, with the rest obtained from reference TRBV2 and TRBJ2-2, is as follows: EPEVTQTPSHQVTQMGQEVILRCVPISNHLYFYWYRQILGQKVEFLVSFYNNEISEKSEIFDDQFSVERPDGSNFTLKIRSTKLEDSAMYFCASSEVGAANTGELFFGEGSRLTVL.

Note on this clone: Other nucleotide sequences from this sample produce the same CDR3. This chain joins TRBV27 and TRBJ2-1, with 13 nucleotides matching TRBD2. The CDR3 loop spans 14 amino acids. Per the germline V gene, CDR1 is MNHEY and CDR2 is SMNVEV (reference sequence). After removal of 8 bases from V and 2 bases from J, the junction contained 0 bases not matched to a gene. The CDR3 spells CASGLAGAYNEQFF. As DNA, the CDR3 is TGTGCCAGCGGACTAGCGGGAGCCTACAATGAGCAGTTCTTC.

The rearrangement links TRBV5-1 to TRBJ1-1, with D uncertain. Trimming pared 0 bases from V and 6 bases from J, leaving 6 bases between. CDR1 is SGHRS and CDR2 is YFSETQ in the germline V gene. The CDR3 contains 12 residues. The CDR3 bases are TGCGCCAGCAGCTTGGATCCGGCTGAAGCTTTCTTT. As protein: CASSLDPAEAFF.

The chain links TRBV7-9 to TRBJ1-4, with D perhaps TRBD1 (5 bases). CDR1 and CDR2 from the germline V gene are SEHNR and FQNEAQ (reference sequence). The CDR3 is 16 residues long. Trimming cost V 5 bases and J 0 bases, with 13 bases left between them. CDR3 amino acids: CASSPSRGATNEKLFF. The CDR3 coding sequence is TGTGCCAGCAGCCCGTCGAGGGGAGCAACTAATGAAAAACTGTTTTTT.

V and J are TRBV29-1 and TRBJ2-5; 11 bases line up with TRBD2. The CDR3 totals 17 residues. The germline CDR1 and CDR2 sequences are SQVTM and ANQGSEA. The V gene end was trimmed by 0 bases and the J gene end by 0 bases; junction bases not matched to a gene: 6. The CDR3 bases are TGCAGCGTTGAAGACCCAGGACTAGCGGGTTACCAAGAGACCCAGTACTTC. Translating it yields CSVEDPGLAGYQETQYF.

This clone was seen a few times. V gene TRBV2 combines with J gene TRBJ2-3, with TRBD2 identical over 8 bases. Germline V gene data show CDR1 as SNHLY and CDR2 as FYNNEI. V gave up 6 bases and J gave up 6 bases; unmatched junction bases: 5. The CDR3 runs 13 residues. In DNA, the CDR3 is TGTGCCAGCAGCGGGAGGGCAGGTGATACGCAGTATTTT. It codes for CASSGRAGDTQYF. Drawing the rest from reference TRBV2 and TRBJ2-3, the complete variable domain is EPEVTQTPSHQVTQMGQEVILRCVPISNHLYFYWYRQILGQKVEFLVSFYNNEISEKSEIFDDQFSVERPDGSNFTLKIRSTKLEDSAMYFCASSGRAGDTQYFGPGTRLTVL.

J is TRBJ2-5 and V is TRBV9, with 7 positions matching TRBD1. Germline CDR1 SGDLS, CDR2 YYNGEE. V trimming: 4 bases; J trimming: 0 bases; junction bases outside the gene matches: 9. The CDR3 sequence is 16 residues long. CDR3 region: CASSPQTGSYQETQYF. Here the CDR3 DNA reads TGTGCCAGCAGCCCTCAGACAGGGTCGTACCAAGAGACCCAGTACTTC.

The chain is built from TRBV11-2 and TRBJ2-7; 10 bases align to TRBD2. V was clipped by 6 bases and J by 7 bases; unmatched bases: 9. This CDR3 has 14 residues. CDR1 is SGHAT, CDR2 FQNNGV, per germline. CDR3 sequence (DNA): TGTGCCAGCAGTTCCCTAGCGGGAGTTCAGGAGCAGTACTTC. The encoded protein is CASSSLAGVQEQYF.

V usage is TRBV4-1 and J usage is TRBJ1-3; D is possibly TRBD1 (5 bases). V lost 5 bases, J lost 0 bases, and 14 bases lay in between. CDR3 length equals 16 residues. CDR1 and CDR2 (germline): MGHRA, YSYEKL. The CDR3 DNA is TGCGCCAGCAGCTCGACAGCTTCGAGCTCTGGAAACACCATATATTTT. Its translation: CASSSTASSSGNTIYF.